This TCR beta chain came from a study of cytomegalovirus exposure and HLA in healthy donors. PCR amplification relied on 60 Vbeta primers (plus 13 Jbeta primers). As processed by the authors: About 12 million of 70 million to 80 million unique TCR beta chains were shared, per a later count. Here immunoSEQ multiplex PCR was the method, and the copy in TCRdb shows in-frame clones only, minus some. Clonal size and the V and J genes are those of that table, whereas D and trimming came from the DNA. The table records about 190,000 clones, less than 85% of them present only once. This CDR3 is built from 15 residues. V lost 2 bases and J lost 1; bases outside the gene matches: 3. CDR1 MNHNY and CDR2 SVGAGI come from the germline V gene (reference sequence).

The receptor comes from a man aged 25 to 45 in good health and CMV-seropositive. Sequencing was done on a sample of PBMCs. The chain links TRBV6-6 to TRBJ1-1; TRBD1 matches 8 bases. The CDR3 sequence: CASSYGGTGNTEAFF. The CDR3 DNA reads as TGTGCCAGCAGTTACGGGGGGACAGGGAACACTGAAGCTTTCTTT.